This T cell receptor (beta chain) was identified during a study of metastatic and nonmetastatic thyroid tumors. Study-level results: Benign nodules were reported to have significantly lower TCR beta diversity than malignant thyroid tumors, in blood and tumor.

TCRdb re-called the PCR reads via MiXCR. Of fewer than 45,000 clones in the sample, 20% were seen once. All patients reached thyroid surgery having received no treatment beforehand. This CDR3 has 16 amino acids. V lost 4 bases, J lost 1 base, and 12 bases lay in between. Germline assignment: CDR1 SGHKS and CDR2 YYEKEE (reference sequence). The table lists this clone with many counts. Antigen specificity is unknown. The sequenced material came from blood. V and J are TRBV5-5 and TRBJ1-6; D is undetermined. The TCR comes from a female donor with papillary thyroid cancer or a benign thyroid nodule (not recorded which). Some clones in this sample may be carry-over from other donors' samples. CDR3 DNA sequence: TGTGCCAGCAGCCCGAGGGTGGGGTCCTATAATTCACCCCTCCACTTT. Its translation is CASSPRVGSYNSPLHF.